Sequencing of this T cell receptor (beta chain) was carried out in a study of blood T cell repertoires in COVID-19 (dated by TCRdb to 2019 to 2021). Regarding the research as a whole: Samples from collaborators originated in the United States, Italy and Spain and spanned both the acute and convalescent phases of COVID-19. The prospective study material was composed of cDNA or gDNA derived from T cells, B-cell-depleted T cells, or PBMCs. A freely available public database, intended as a resource for researchers studying the immune response to SARS-CoV-2, is where the repertoires were released. Nearly every sample came with metadata listing a de-identified subject ID, COVID-19 status, age in years and sex. Subjects who had been exposed to COVID-19, were actively infected with it, or had recovered from it provided the deeply sampled blood TCRbeta repertoires that made up the dataset. The samples were drawn from two sources: the first 160 participants of the ongoing ImmuneRACE study, and 1,000 to 1,500 subjects contributed by 6 global collaborators. Where HLA class I and class II types were available, the types were taken from metadata supplied by the sample provider, not from assay-based typing.

The study at large found these results: The quantity of clinical and demographic metadata differed by source and by participant and was supplied without curation.

TCRbeta CDR3 regions were amplified from genomic DNA using the immunoSEQ Assay, a bias-controlled multiplex PCR. In the source study's methods: Within the assay, amplification of reference gene primers was used to estimate how many nucleated cells each sample contained. To quantify the absolute abundance of each unique TCRbeta CDR3 rearrangement, sequence reads were collapsed and filtered. Productive Simpson clonality was computed per sample as the square root of Simpson's diversity index over productive rearrangements. Imported from immuneACCESS, the table was reduced by TCRdb to in-frame sequences with V and J called. These copies leave out some clones; in studies compared against another copy, an unresolved V gene accounts for under half, and the cause of the remainder is not known. V and J calls and clone size are copied from that table; D and trimming were computed from the DNA. A total of some 220,000 clones appear in this sample, roughly 88% of them only once. Approximately 10% of the sample is taken by the ten largest.

As concerns this clone: The antigen this receptor binds is unknown. No base quality values were provided; no much bigger clone lies one nucleotide off.

Whole blood was collected in K2EDTA tubes by collaborating institutions according to the institutions' own protocols. Collaborator samples were shipped for TCRbeta analysis as frozen whole blood, isolated PBMCs, or DNA extracted from either sample type. In the germline V gene (reference sequence), CDR1 corresponds to SGHNT and CDR2 to YYREEE. CDR3 length: 15 amino acids, cysteine to phenylalanine. CDR3 DNA only is kept here, 45 bases in frame from base 1. V ends up 5 bases short and J 1 base short, with an unmatched junction base count of 6. The TCR comes from a middle-aged man with active or convalescent COVID-19. The rearranged segments are TRBV5-4 and TRBJ1-1; TRBD1 matches 9 bases in the middle. Sequencing input: peripheral blood. The CDR3 region reads CASRFLGQGNTEAFF. The DNA sequence reads TGTGCCAGCAGATTCCTGGGACAGGGGAACACTGAAGCTTTCTTT.